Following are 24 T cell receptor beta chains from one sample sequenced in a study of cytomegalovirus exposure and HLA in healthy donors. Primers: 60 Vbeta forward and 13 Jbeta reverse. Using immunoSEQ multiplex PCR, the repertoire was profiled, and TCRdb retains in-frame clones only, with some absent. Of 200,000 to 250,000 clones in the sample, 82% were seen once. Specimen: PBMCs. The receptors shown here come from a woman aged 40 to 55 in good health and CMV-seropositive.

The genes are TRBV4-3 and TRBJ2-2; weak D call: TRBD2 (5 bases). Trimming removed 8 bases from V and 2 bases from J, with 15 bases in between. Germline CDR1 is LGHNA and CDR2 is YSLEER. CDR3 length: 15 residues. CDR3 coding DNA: TGCGCCAGCGGCACTAGAAGCGCTAACACCGGGGAGCTGTTTTTT. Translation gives CASGTRSANTGELFF.

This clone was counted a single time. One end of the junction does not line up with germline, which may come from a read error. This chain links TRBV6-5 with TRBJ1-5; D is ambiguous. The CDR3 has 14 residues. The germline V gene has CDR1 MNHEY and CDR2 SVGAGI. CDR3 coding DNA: TGTGCCAGCAGTTCGGGTGACGGCAACCAGCCCCAGCATTTT. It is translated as CASSSGDGNQPQHF.

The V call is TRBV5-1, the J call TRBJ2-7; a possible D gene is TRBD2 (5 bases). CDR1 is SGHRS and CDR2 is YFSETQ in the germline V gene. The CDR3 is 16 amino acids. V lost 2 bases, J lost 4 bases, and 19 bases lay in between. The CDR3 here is CASSFRTGSGIYEQYF. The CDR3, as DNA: TGCGCCAGCAGCTTCCGGACGGGATCGGGGATTTACGAGCAGTACTTC.

Here the CDR3 reads CSVAQQGAPGNIQYF. DNA of the CDR3: TGCAGCGTTGCCCAACAGGGGGCCCCCGGAAACATTCAGTACTTC. The V and J genes are TRBV29-1 and TRBJ2-4; 9 positions match TRBD1. The CDR3 length is 15 residues. Germline values: CDR1 SQVTM, CDR2 ANQGSEA. The junction had 10 bases not matched to a gene; V was cut back by 4 bases and J by 6 bases. Full variable domain (rest looked up from reference TRBV29-1 and TRBJ2-4): SAVISQKPSRDICQRGTSLTIQCQVDSQVTMMFWYRQQPGQSLTLIATANQGSEATYESGFVIDKFPISRPNLTFSTLTVSNMSPEDSSIYLCSVAQQGAPGNIQYFGAGTRLSVL.

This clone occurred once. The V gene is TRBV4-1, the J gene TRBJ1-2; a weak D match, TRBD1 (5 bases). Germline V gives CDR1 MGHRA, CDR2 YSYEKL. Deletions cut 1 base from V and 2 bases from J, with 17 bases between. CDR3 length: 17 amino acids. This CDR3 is CASSQAGGTRVNYGYTF. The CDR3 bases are TGCGCCAGCAGCCAAGCCGGGGGGACCAGGGTGAACTATGGCTACACCTTC.

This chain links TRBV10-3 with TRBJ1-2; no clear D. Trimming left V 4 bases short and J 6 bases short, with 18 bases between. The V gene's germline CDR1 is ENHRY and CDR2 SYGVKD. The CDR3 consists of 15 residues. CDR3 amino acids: CAISGSSGRLHGYTF. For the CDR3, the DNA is TGTGCCATCAGTGGGTCTTCAGGCCGCCTCCATGGCTACACCTTC.

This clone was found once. CDR3 bases: TGTGCCTGGAGTGTACGTACGAGCTCCTACAATGAGCAGTTCTTC. Translation: CAWSVRTSSYNEQFF. J is TRBJ2-1 and V is TRBV30, with no clear D. Germline CDR1 is GTSNPN and CDR2 is SVGIG (reference sequence). V was clipped by 0 bases and J by 0 bases, with 9 bases between them. CDR3 length equals 15 residues.

The DNA for the CDR3 is TGCGCCAGCAGCCAAGACCCAGGACTTAATGAAAAACTGTTTTTT. Its protein is CASSQDPGLNEKLFF. This sequence joins TRBV4-3 and TRBJ1-4; D uncertain. Trimming cost V 0 bases and J 4 bases, with 9 bases left between them. The CDR3 runs to 15 residues. Germline assignment: CDR1 LGHNA and CDR2 YSLEER.

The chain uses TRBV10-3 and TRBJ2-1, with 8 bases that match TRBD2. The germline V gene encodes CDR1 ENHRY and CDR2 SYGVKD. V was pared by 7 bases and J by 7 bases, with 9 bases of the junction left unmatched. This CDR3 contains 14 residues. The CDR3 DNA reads TGTGCCATCACTACGGGAGGGCCGGAGAATGAGCAGTTCTTC. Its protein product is CAITTGGPENEQFF.

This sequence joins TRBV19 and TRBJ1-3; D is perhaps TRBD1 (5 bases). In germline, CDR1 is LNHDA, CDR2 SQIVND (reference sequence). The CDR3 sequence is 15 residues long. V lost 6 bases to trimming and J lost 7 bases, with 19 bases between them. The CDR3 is CASRPREQGTNTIYF. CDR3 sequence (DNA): TGTGCCAGTAGGCCTCGAGAGCAGGGAACGAACACCATATATTTT.

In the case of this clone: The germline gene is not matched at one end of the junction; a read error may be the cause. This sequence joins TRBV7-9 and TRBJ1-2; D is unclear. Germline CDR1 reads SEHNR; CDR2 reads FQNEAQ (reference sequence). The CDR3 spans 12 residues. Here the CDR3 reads CSSSAGSYGYTF. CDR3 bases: TGTTCCAGCAGCGCAGGTTCTTATGGCTACACCTTC.

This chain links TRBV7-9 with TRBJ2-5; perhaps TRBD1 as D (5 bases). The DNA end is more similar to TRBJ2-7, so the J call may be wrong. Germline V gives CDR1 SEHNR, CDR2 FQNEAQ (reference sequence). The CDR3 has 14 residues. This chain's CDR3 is CASSFSTGWYEQYF. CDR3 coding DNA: TGTGCCAGCAGCTTTAGTACAGGTTGGTACGAGCAGTACTTC.

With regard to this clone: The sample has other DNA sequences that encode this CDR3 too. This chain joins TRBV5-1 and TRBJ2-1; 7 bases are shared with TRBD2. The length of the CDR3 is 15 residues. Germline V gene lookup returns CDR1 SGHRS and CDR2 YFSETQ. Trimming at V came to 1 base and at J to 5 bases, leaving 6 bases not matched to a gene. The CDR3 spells CASSLWGTTDNEQFF. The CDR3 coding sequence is TGCGCCAGCAGCTTGTGGGGGACTACCGACAATGAGCAGTTCTTC.

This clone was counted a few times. This chain's CDR3 is CASSFSRDYGYTF. The CDR3, as DNA: TGTGCCAGCAGCTTTTCGAGGGACTATGGCTACACCTTC. The chain employs TRBV11-2 and TRBJ1-2, with D hard to call. Germline loops: CDR1 SGHAT, CDR2 FQNNGV. This CDR3 spans 13 amino acids. V dropped 3 bases and J dropped 3 bases, with 8 bases sitting between them.

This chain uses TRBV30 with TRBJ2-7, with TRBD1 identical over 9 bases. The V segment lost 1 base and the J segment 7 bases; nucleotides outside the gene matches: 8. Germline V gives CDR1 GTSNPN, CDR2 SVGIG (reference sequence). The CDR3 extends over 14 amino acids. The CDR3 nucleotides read TGTGCCTGGAGTGAGGGGACAGGGCTTCGAGAGCAGTACTTC. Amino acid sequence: CAWSEGTGLREQYF. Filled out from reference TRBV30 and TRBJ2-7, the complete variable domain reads SQTIHQWPATLVQPVGSPLSLECTVEGTSNPNLYWYRQAAGRGLQLLFYSVGIGQISSEVPQNLSASRPQDRQFILSSKKLLLSDSGFYLCAWSEGTGLREQYFGPGTRLTVT.

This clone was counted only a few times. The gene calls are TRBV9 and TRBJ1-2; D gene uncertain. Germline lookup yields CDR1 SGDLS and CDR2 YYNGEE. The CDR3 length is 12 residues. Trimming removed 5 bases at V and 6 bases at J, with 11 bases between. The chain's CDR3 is CASRTGHDGYTF. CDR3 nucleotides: TGTGCCAGCAGGACTGGTCACGATGGCTACACCTTC.

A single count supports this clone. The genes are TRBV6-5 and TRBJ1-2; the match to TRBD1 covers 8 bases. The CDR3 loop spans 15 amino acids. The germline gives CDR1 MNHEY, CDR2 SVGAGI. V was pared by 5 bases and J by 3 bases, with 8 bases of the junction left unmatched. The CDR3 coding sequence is TGTGCCAGCAGTGCCCGGACAGGGAAAGACTATGGCTACACCTTC. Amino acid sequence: CASSARTGKDYGYTF.

CDR3 sequence: CASSGGQYSNQPQHF. The CDR3 DNA reads as TGTGCCAGTAGTGGGGGACAGTATAGCAATCAGCCCCAGCATTTT. This rearrangement joins TRBV19 to TRBJ1-5; 7 bases align to TRBD1. With V trimmed by 5 bases and J by 0 bases, 4 bases remained unmatched. Germline values: CDR1 LNHDA, CDR2 SQIVND (reference sequence). This CDR3 has 15 residues.

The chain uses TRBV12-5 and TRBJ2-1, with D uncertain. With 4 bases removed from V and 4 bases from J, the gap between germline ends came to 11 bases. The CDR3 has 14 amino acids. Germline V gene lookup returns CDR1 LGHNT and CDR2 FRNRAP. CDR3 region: CASGSPDTYNEQFF. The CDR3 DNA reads TGTGCTAGTGGTTCACCAGACACTTACAATGAGCAGTTCTTC.

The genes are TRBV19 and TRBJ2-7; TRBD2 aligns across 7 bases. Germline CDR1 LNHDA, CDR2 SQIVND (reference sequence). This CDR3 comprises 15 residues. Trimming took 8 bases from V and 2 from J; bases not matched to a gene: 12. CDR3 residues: CASATSGGTTYEQYF. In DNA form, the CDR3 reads TGTGCCAGTGCGACCTCCGGGGGGACTACCTACGAGCAGTACTTC.

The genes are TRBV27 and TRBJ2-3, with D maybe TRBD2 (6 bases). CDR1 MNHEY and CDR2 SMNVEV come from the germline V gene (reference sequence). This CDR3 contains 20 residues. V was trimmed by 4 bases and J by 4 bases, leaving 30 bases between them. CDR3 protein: CASSWTGLLNPRGRPDTQYF. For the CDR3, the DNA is TGTGCCAGCAGTTGGACCGGACTACTCAACCCTAGAGGGCGACCAGATACGCAGTATTTT.

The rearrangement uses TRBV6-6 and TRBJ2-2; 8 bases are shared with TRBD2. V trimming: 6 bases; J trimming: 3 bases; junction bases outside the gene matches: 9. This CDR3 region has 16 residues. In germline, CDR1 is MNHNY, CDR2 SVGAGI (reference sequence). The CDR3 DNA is TGTGCCAGCAGGCGGGGGGTAAGGAGTGACACCGGGGAGCTGTTTTTT. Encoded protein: CASRRGVRSDTGELFF.

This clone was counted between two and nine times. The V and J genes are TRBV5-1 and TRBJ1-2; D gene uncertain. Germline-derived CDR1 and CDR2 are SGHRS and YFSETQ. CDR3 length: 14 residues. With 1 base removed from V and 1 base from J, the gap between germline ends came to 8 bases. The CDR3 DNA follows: TGCGCCAGCAGCTTGCCAGACATTAACTATGGCTACACCTTC. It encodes CASSLPDINYGYTF. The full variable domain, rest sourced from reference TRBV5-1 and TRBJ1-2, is KAGVTQTPRYLIKTRGQQVTLSCSPISGHRSVSWYQQTPGQGLQFLFEYFSETQRNKGNFPGRFSGRQFSNSRSEMNVSTLELGDSALYLCASSLPDINYGYTFGSGTRLTVV.

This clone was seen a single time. In nucleotides, the CDR3 is TGTGCCAGCAGCTTTCTAGCGGGGGGGCTCAGAGAGACCCAGTACTTC. Translating it yields CASSFLAGGLRETQYF. The chain has TRBV13 and TRBJ2-5; 12 bases agree with TRBD2. V trimming: 3 bases; J trimming: 4 bases; junction bases outside the gene matches: 6. The CDR3 loop spans 16 amino acids. Germline values: CDR1 PRHDT, CDR2 FYEKMQ (reference sequence).